One TCR beta chain is described in this entry. Its matching antigen is unknown. Additional DNA sequences in this sample encode the identical CDR3. Germline assignment: CDR1 MNHEY and CDR2 SMNVEV (reference sequence). The CDR3 totals 13 residues. V was pared by 2 bases and J by 4 bases, with 9 bases between. The source of the sample is a study of T cell responses to AZD1222 COVID-19 vaccine. Broader study findings: Dominant CD4 TCR responses targeted spike regions 160-218 and 743-854.

Using immunoSEQ multiplex PCR, the repertoire was profiled, and TCRdb retains in-frame clones only, with some absent. This sample yields approximately 210,000 clones, of which around 94% are seen a single time; roughly 1.8% belongs to the top ten. This receptor was obtained from an adult who received the MenACWY meningococcal vaccine as a control. J is TRBJ2-7 and V is TRBV27; D remains unclear. Sequenced material: peripheral blood, taken 28 days after the second dose of the MenACWY control vaccine. The CDR3 bases are TGTGCCAGCAGTTTACGAGGAACATACGAGCAGTACTTC. Translated: CASSLRGTYEQYF.